The clone carrying this TCR beta chain was counted a single time. The antigen is undetermined. The source of the sample is a study of OX40 agonist ivuxolimab in advanced cancers. The CDR3 contains 18 residues. V dropped 4 bases and J dropped 0; count of bases not matched to a gene: 9. The germline V gene has CDR1 GTSNPN and CDR2 SVGIG (reference sequence). Assay: immunoSEQ multiplex PCR; the TCRdb copy retains only in-frame clones and omits some. Among just over 60,000 clones listed, under 95% were seen once. Study-level points and caveats: In the expanded peripheral T cells, antigen specificity was never determined. Several nonresponders also turned out to have low normalized T-cell clonal expansion.

J is TRBJ2-1 and V is TRBV30; 13 nucleotides match TRBD2. This clonotype was obtained from an adult with an advanced solid tumor such as melanoma, head and neck, liver or kidney cancer. The source material was CD4+ or CD8+ T cells sorted from blood, sampled in a trial of the OX40 agonist ivuxolimab. Here the CDR3 DNA reads TGTGCCTGGACGACTAGCGGGGGGTCCTATAGCTCCTACAATGAGCAGTTCTTC. Amino acid sequence: CAWTTSGGSYSSYNEQFF.